These 2 T cell receptor beta chains came from one sample sequenced in a study of blood T cells in healthy people across ages. Primed by a sample-barcoded 5' primer and a J-beta primer mix, a second PCR proceeded for roughly 7 to 11 cycles. TCRdb independently ran MiXCR on the 5' RACE reads; one entry per CDR3 protein. The table records around 1,000,000 distinct CDR3 sequences, under 30% of them present only once. This sample was also put to use in a study of T cells of mothers and their children.

Sequencing used blood. These receptor sequences come from a girl aged 2 to 10 in good health.

The table lists this clonotype with a few counts. The chain has TRBV20-1 and TRBJ1-1; D not resolved. CDR1 and CDR2 (germline): DFQATT, SNEGSKA (reference sequence). The CDR3 has 15 amino acids. The ends were cut back, 0 bases at V and 2 bases at J, with 13 bases in the middle. CDR3 in DNA: TGCAGTGCTAGAGATGGCTCGGGGAGCAACACTGAAGCTTTCTTT. Amino acid sequence: CSARDGSGSNTEAFF.

V is TRBV5-6 and J is TRBJ1-4; no clear D. The CDR3 sequence is 13 residues long. Per the germline V gene, CDR1 is SGHDT and CDR2 is YYEEEE. V was shortened by 4 bases and J by 4 bases, with 8 bases between the two germline ends. The CDR3, as DNA: TGTGCCAGCAGCACGGGGAGTAATGAAAAACTGTTTTTT. Its translation: CASSTGSNEKLFF. The complete variable domain, with remaining parts taken from reference TRBV5-6 and TRBJ1-4, reads DAGVTQSPTHLIKTRGQQVTLRCSPKSGHDTVSWYQQALGQGPQFIFQYYEEEERQRGNFPDRFSGHQFPNYSSELNVNALLLGDSALYLCASSTGSNEKLFFGSGTQLSVL.